These 6 T cell receptor beta chains were sequenced from one sample in a study of CD8 T cells in Susac syndrome. Random-hexamer reverse transcription was applied to about 0.45 to 1 ug RNA. TCRdb redid the calling of the immunoSEQ multiplex PCR reads with MiXCR, one entry per CDR3 protein. Of roughly 190,000 distinct CDR3 sequences listed, approximately 95% are singletons. Input material: CD4+ T cells from PBMCs. These receptors came from a human donor with Susac syndrome.

This chain connects TRBV6-6 to TRBJ2-2, with 8 nucleotides matching TRBD2. Germline trimming cut 6 bases from V and 1 base from J; bases unmatched to any gene: 4. Germline V gene sequence: CDR1 MNHNY, CDR2 SVGAGI (reference sequence). The CDR3 is made up of 15 amino acids. The chain's CDR3 is CASSSSGGNTGELFF. CDR3 coding DNA: TGTGCCAGCAGCTCAAGCGGGGGGAACACCGGGGAGCTGTTTTTT.

The rearrangement uses TRBV7-6 and TRBJ2-5; unclear D gene. The CDR3 runs to 14 residues. Trimming pared 1 base from V and 2 bases from J, leaving 8 bases between. Germline V gives CDR1 SGHVS, CDR2 FNYEAQ. The CDR3 nucleotides read TGTGCCAGCAGCTTAGGTTCAGGACAAGAGACCCAGTACTTC. Translated: CASSLGSGQETQYF.

V and J are TRBV30 and TRBJ2-5; D possibly matches TRBD1 or TRBD2 (5 bases each). The V and J ends lost 0 bases and 2 bases respectively, with 13 bases between them. There are 15 residues in the CDR3. The V gene's germline CDR1 is GTSNPN and CDR2 SVGIG (reference sequence). In nucleotides, the CDR3 is TGTGCCTGGAGTGTCCCTGTTGGGGGACAAGAGACCCAGTACTTC. This translates into CAWSVPVGGQETQYF.

This clonotype was observed a single time. CDR3 sequence reads: CSIVSIRPGSPLHF. CDR3 sequence (DNA): TGCAGCATAGTCTCAATACGGCCCGGTTCACCCCTCCACTTT. This chain joins TRBV20-1 and TRBJ1-6; D is uncertain. CDR3 size: 14 residues. Germline V gene data show CDR1 as DFQATT and CDR2 as SNEGSKA (reference sequence).

The rearrangement uses TRBV7-3 and TRBJ2-2, with 9 nucleotides matching TRBD1. The germline V gene encodes CDR1 SGHTA and CDR2 FQGTGA. The CDR3 extends over 16 amino acids. The trim removed 2 bases at V and 5 bases at J, leaving 6 bases unmatched. CDR3 sequence: CASSLWGTGSTGELFF. CDR3 nucleotide sequence: TGTGCCAGCAGCTTATGGGGGACAGGGAGTACCGGGGAGCTGTTTTTT.

The V call is TRBV6-1, the J call TRBJ1-5; D gene ambiguous. The germline V and J ends were trimmed by 3 bases and 5 bases, with 11 bases remaining between them. CDR3 length equals 14 residues. From germline, CDR1 is MNHNS and CDR2 SASEGT. The CDR3: CASSESGPYQPQHF. The CDR3 bases are TGTGCCAGCAGTGAGTCGGGTCCGTATCAGCCCCAGCATTTT.